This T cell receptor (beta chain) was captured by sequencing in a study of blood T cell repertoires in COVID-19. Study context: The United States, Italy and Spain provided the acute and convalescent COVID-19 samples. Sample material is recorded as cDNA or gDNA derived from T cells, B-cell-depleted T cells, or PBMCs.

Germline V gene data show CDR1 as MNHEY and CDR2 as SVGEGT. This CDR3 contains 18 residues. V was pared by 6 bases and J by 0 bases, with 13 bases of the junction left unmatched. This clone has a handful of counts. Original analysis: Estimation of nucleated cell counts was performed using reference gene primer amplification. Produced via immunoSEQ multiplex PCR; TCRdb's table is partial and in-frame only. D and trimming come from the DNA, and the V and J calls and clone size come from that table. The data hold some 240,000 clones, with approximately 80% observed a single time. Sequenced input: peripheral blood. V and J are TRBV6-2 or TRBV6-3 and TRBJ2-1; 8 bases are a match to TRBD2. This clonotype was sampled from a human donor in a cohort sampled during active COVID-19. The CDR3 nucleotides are TGTGCCAGCAGCAAACTGGCTAGCGGGCGAAGCTCCTACAATGAGCAGTTCTTC. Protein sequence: CASSKLASGRSSYNEQFF.